The T cell receptor (beta chain) described here comes from a study of blood T cell repertoires in COVID-19. Looking at the study overall: The analysed material was cDNA or gDNA that came from T cells, B-cell-depleted T cells, or PBMCs.

This table comes from immunoSEQ multiplex PCR, and its TCRdb copy is limited to in-frame clones, with some not included. The table lists roughly 150,000 clones, 70% to 90% of them singletons. Sample: peripheral blood. The TCR was taken from a woman aged 80 or over with COVID-19, enrolled during active disease.

The CDR3 loop is CASSSPTGTQYF. The CDR3 nucleotides are TGTGCCAGCAGCTCTCCCACCGGGACCCAGTACTTC. The chain couples TRBV7-2 to TRBJ2-5; D ambiguous. This CDR3 comprises 12 residues. Germline V CDR1 and CDR2: SGHTA, FQGNSA. Trimming removed 4 bases at V and 7 bases at J, with 10 bases between.